The clone carrying this T cell receptor (beta chain) was seen only a few times. Its target is not known. The naive CD8 fraction comprised CD45RO-negative cells positively selected for CCR7 and excluded terminally differentiated effector memory CD45RA+ cells. Clones were read by immunoSEQ multiplex PCR, and TCRdb kept only the in-frame ones, dropping some. This sample has millions of clones; about 92% occur once, and the top ten carry over 1.5%. The data are from a study of shared clonotypes between healthy human individuals. Overall study context: The donors, two women and a few men, were aged 18 to 49.

Germline CDR1 is LNHNV and CDR2 is YYDKDF (reference sequence). This CDR3 comprises 13 residues. V was cut by 5 bases and J by 2 bases, with 10 bases left in between. Findings and limits, study-wide: Limitation of the genetic and exposure-history diversity represented came from the few donors. With several donors compared, roughly 5% of naive CD4 clonotypes were shared.

V usage is TRBV15 and J usage is TRBJ2-7; D call uncertain. Material: naive CD8+ T cells from PBMCs. The origin of this receptor is a man younger than 30 in good health. Some clones in this sample may be carry-over from other donors' samples. The CDR3 loop is CATSETNAYEQYF. CDR3 nucleotides: TGTGCCACCAGCGAGACAAACGCCTACGAGCAGTACTTC. Combining the CDR3 with reference TRBV15 and TRBJ2-7 gives the whole variable domain DAMVIQNPRYQVTQFGKPVTLSCSQTLNHNVMYWYQQKSSQAPKLLFHYYDKDFNNEADTPDNFQSRRPNTSFCFLDIRSPGLGDTAMYLCATSETNAYEQYFGPGTRLTVT.